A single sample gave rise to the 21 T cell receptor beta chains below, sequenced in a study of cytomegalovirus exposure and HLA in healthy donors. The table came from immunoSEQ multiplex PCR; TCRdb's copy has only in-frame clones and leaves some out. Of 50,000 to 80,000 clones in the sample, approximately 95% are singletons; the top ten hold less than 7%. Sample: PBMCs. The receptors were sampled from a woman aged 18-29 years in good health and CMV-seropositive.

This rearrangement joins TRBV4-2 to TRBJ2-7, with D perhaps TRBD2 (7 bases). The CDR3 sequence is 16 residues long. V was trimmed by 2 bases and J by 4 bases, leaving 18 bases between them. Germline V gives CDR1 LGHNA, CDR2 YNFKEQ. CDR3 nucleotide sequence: TGTGCCAGCAGCCAACAAAGGGGGGGATTGGGTTACGAGCAGTACTTC. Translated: CASSQQRGGLGYEQYF.

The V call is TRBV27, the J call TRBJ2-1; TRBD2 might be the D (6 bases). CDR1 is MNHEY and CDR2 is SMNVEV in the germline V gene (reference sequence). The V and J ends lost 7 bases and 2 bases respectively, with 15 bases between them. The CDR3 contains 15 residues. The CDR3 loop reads CASTPLSGTYNEQFF. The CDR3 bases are TGTGCCAGCACCCCCCTTAGCGGTACCTACAATGAGCAGTTCTTC.

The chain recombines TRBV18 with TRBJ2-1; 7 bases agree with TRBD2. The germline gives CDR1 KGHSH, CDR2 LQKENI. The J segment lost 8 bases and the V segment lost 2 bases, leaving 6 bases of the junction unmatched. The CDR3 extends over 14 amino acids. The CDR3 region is CASSPGRLADEQFF. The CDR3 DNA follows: TGTGCCAGCTCACCAGGGAGACTAGCTGATGAGCAGTTCTTC.

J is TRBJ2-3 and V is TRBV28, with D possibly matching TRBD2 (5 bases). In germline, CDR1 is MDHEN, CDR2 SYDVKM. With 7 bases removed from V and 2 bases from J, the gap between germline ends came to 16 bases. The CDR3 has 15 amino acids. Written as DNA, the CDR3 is TGTGCCAGCACCCCCACGGGGAGAACCACAGATACGCAGTATTTT. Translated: CASTPTGRTTDTQYF.

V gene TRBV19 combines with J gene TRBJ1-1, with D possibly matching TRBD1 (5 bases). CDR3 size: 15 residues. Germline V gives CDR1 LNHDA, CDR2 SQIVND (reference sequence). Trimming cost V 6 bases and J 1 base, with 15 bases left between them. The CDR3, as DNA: TGTGCCAGTAGCGCCGGCGGGGCGGCGAACACTGAAGCTTTCTTT. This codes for CASSAGGAANTEAFF.

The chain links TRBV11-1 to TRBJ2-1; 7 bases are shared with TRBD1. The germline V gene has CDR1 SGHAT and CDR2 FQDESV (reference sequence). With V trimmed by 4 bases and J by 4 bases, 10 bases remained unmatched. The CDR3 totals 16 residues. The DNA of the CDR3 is TGTGCCAGCAGCTCTGGGGCTAAGGGGGCGTACAATGAGCAGTTCTTC. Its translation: CASSSGAKGAYNEQFF.

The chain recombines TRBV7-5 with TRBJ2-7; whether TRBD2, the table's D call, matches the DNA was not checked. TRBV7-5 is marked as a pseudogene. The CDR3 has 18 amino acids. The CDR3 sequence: CVRSHMRDNIQFSYEQYF. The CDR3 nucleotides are TGTGTCAGAAGCCATATGAGGGATAATATCCAATTCTCCTACGAGCAGTACTTC.

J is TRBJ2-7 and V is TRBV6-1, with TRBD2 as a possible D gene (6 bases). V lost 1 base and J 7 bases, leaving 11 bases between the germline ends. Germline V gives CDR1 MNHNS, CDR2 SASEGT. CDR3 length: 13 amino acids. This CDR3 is CASSEGSGLEQYF. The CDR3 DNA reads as TGTGCCAGCAGTGAAGGAAGCGGGCTGGAGCAGTACTTC.

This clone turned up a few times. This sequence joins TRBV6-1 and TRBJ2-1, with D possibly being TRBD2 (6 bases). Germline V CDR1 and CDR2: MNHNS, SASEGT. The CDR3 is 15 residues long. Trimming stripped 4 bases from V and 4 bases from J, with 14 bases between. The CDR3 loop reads CASSVGQEGYNEQFF. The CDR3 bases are TGTGCCAGCAGTGTGGGTCAGGAGGGATACAATGAGCAGTTCTTC.

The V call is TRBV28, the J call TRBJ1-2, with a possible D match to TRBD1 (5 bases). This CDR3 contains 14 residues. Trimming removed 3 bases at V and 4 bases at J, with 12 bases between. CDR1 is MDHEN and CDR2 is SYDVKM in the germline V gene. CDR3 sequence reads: CASSFEGVPYGYTF. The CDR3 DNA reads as TGTGCCAGCAGTTTTGAAGGGGTCCCCTATGGCTACACCTTC.

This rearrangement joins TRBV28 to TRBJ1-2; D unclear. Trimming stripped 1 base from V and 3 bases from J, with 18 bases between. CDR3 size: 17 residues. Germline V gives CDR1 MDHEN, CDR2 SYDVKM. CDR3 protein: CASSLSTGSAGYYGYTF. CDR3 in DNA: TGTGCCAGCAGTTTATCCACGGGAAGCGCGGGTTACTATGGCTACACCTTC.

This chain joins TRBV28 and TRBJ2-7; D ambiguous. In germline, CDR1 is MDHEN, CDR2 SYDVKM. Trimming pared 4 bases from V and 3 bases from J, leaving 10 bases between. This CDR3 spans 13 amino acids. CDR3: CASSSWQFYEQYF. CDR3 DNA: TGTGCCAGCAGTTCCTGGCAATTCTACGAGCAGTACTTC.

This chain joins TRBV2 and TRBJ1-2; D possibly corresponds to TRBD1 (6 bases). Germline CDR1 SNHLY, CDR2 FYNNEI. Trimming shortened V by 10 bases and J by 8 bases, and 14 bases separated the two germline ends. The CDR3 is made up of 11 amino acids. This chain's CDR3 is CATLQGTGYTF. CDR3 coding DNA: TGTGCCACCCTACAGGGAACCGGCTACACCTTC. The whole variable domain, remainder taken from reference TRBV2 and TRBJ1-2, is EPEVTQTPSHQVTQMGQEVILRCVPISNHLYFYWYRQILGQKVEFLVSFYNNEISEKSEIFDDQFSVERPDGSNFTLKIRSTKLEDSAMYFCATLQGTGYTFGSGTRLTVV.

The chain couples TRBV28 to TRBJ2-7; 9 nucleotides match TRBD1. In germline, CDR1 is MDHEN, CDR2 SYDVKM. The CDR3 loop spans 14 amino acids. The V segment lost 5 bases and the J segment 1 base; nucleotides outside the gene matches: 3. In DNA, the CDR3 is TGTGCCAGCAGTCTGGACAGGGGATCCTACGAGCAGTACTTC. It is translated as CASSLDRGSYEQYF.

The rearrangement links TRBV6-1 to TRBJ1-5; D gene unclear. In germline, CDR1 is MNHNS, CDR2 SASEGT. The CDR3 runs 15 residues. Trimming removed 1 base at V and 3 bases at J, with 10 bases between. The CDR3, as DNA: TGTGCCAGCAGTGAAGGTTACCTCTACAATCAGCCCCAGCATTTT. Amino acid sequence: CASSEGYLYNQPQHF.

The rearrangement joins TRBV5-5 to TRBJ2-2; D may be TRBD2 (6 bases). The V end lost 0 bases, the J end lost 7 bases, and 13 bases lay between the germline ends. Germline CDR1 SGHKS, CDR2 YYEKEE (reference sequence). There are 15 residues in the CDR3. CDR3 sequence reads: CASSLGPGGGGELFF. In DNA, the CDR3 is TGTGCCAGCAGCTTGGGGCCCGGGGGAGGCGGGGAGCTGTTTTTT. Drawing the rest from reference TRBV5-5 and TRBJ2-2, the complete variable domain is DAGVTQSPTHLIKTRGQQVTLRCSPISGHKSVSWYQQVLGQGPQFIFQYYEKEERGRGNFPDRFSARQFPNYSSELNVNALLLGDSALYLCASSLGPGGGGELFFGEGSRLTVL.

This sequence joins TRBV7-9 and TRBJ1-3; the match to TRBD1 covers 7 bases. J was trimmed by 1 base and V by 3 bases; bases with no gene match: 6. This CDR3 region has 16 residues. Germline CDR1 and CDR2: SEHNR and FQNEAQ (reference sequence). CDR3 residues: CASSLTGRLSGNTIYF. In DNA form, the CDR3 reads TGTGCCAGCAGCTTGACAGGGCGCCTTTCTGGAAACACCATATATTTT.

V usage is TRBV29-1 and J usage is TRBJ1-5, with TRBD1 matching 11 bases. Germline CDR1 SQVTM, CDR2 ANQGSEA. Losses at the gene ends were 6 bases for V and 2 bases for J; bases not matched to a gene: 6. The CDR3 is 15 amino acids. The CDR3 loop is CSVIGTGGGNQPQHF. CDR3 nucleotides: TGCAGCGTAATCGGGACAGGGGGGGGCAATCAGCCCCAGCATTTT.

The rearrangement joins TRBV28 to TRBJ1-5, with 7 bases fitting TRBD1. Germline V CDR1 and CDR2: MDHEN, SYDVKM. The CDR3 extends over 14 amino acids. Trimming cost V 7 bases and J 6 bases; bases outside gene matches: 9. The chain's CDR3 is CASIQGDLGQPQHF. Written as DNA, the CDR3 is TGTGCCAGCATTCAGGGGGATCTCGGTCAGCCCCAGCATTTT.

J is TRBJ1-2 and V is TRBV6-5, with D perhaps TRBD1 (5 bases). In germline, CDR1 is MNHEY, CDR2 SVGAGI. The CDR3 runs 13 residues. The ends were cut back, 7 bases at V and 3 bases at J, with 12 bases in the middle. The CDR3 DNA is TGTGCCAGCACCCGAGACAGATACTATGGCTACACCTTC. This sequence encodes CASTRDRYYGYTF.

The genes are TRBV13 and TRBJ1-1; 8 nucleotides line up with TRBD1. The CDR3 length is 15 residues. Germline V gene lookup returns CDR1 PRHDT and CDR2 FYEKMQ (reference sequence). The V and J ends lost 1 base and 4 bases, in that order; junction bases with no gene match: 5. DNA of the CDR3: TGTGCCAGCAGCTTAGTTGGACAGGGAGGCACTGAAGCTTTCTTT. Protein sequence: CASSLVGQGGTEAFF.